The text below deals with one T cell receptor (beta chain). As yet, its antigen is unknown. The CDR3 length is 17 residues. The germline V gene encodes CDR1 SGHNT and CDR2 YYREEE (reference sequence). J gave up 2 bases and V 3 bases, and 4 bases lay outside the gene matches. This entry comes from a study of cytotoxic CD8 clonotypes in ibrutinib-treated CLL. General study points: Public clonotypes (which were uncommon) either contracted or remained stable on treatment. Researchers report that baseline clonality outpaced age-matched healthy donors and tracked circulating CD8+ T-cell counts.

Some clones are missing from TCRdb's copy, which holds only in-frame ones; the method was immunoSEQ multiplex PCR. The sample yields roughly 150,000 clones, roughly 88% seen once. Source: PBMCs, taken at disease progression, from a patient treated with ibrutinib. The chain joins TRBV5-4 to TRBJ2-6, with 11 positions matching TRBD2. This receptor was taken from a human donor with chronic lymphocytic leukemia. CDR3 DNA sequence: TGTGCCAGCAGCTCGGGACTAGCGGCAGCTGGGGCCAACGTCCTGACTTTC. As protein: CASSSGLAAAGANVLTF.